These 30 T cell receptor beta chains share one sample of origin, sequenced in a study of cytomegalovirus exposure and HLA in healthy donors. PCR was performed using 60 Vbeta and 13 Jbeta primers. Here immunoSEQ multiplex PCR was the method, and the copy in TCRdb shows in-frame clones only, minus some. The data contain some 96,000 clones, 60% to 80% of them singletons. Source material: PBMCs. The source is a man in his sixties in good health and CMV-seronegative.

This chain connects TRBV12-2 to TRBJ2-3; TRBD2, the table's D call, lacks a check against the DNA. TRBV12-2 is shown as a pseudogene. CDR3 length equals 17 residues. CDR3 DNA: TGTGCAAGTCGCTTACCAGCGGGGGGCGCTGCGATGGATACGCAGTATTTT. Translated, it gives CASRLPAGGAAMDTQYF.

This clone appeared a few times. This chain connects TRBV10-1 to TRBJ2-7; D possibly corresponds to TRBD2 (6 bases). CDR1 and CDR2 from the germline V gene are WNHNN and SYGVQD (reference sequence). The CDR3 runs to 14 residues. V was clipped by 4 bases and J by 2 bases, with 12 bases between them. CDR3 in DNA: TGCGCCAGCAGTGTGGCGGGGACCCCCTACGAGCAGTACTTC. Translating it yields CASSVAGTPYEQYF.

The gene calls are TRBV13 and TRBJ2-7; D perhaps matches TRBD1 (5 bases). The CDR3 covers 14 residues. The germline CDR1 and CDR2 sequences are PRHDT and FYEKMQ (reference sequence). V lost 1 base and J lost 0, with 7 bases in between. The CDR3 region is CASSLARASYEQYF. The CDR3 DNA sequence: TGTGCCAGCAGCTTAGCCAGGGCCTCCTACGAGCAGTACTTC.

Only one count was recorded for this clone. V usage is TRBV9 and J usage is TRBJ2-5; TRBD1 is a possible D gene (5 bases). The CDR3 is 13 amino acids. In germline, CDR1 is SGDLS, CDR2 YYNGEE. Trimming shortened V by 3 bases and J by 3 bases, and 9 bases separated the two germline ends. Here the CDR3 DNA reads TGTGCCAGCAGCGGACAGAGAAAAGAGACCCAGTACTTC. Translating it yields CASSGQRKETQYF. The complete variable domain, with remaining parts taken from reference TRBV9 and TRBJ2-5, reads DSGVTQTPKHLITATGQRVTLRCSPRSGDLSVYWYQQSLDQGLQFLIQYYNGEERAKGNILERFSAQQFPDLHSELNLSSLELGDSALYFCASSGQRKETQYFGPGTRLLVL.

The table lists this clone with a few counts. The chain is built from TRBV28 and TRBJ1-5, with no clear D. V lost 4 bases and J lost 6, with 13 bases in between. Germline V gene lookup returns CDR1 MDHEN and CDR2 SYDVKM. This CDR3 has 14 amino acids. The CDR3 DNA is TGTGCCAGCAGTTCGCCGTCCCCAGGTCAGCCCCAGCATTTT. Encoded protein: CASSSPSPGQPQHF.

The chain has TRBV4-2 and TRBJ1-5; D is perhaps TRBD1 (5 bases). Germline-derived CDR1 and CDR2 are LGHNA and YNFKEQ. The CDR3 loop spans 15 amino acids. V lost 0 bases, J lost 6 bases, and 12 bases lay in between. The CDR3 reads CASSQDQDNGQPQHF. CDR3 DNA sequence: TGTGCCAGCAGCCAAGATCAGGACAATGGTCAGCCCCAGCATTTT.

The chain combines TRBV11-2 with TRBJ2-3; D gene uncertain. The V gene's germline CDR1 is SGHAT and CDR2 FQNNGV. Deletions cut 1 base from V and 10 bases from J, with 12 bases between. The CDR3 is 13 amino acids. The CDR3 DNA reads as TGTGCCAGCAGCTTAGGAGAAACCGGAGCGCAGTATTTT. Protein sequence: CASSLGETGAQYF.

This clone was seen more than once but under ten times. The rearrangement uses TRBV9 and TRBJ2-1, with unresolved D. This CDR3 region has 14 residues. The ends were cut back, 0 bases at V and 4 bases at J, with 8 bases in the middle. Germline lookup yields CDR1 SGDLS and CDR2 YYNGEE. The CDR3 DNA reads TGTGCCAGCAGCGTAGGCACTACTTACAATGAGCAGTTCTTC. Its translation: CASSVGTTYNEQFF.

V is TRBV14 and J is TRBJ2-7; TRBD2 matches at 12 bases. This CDR3 contains 15 residues. Germline loops: CDR1 SGHDN, CDR2 FVKESK. J lost 2 bases, V lost 4 bases, and 3 bases had no gene match. CDR3 residues: CASSRGLAGTYEQYF. The CDR3 nucleotides are TGTGCCAGCAGCCGAGGACTAGCGGGGACCTACGAGCAGTACTTC.

The chain couples TRBV5-1 to TRBJ1-1, with D unclear. CDR3 length equals 14 residues. V lost 1 base and J lost 2, with 9 bases in between. The germline gives CDR1 SGHRS, CDR2 YFSETQ. CDR3 coding DNA: TGCGCCAGCAGCTTGCAGGTGGGCAACACTGAAGCTTTCTTT. Translation: CASSLQVGNTEAFF.

This rearrangement joins TRBV19 to TRBJ2-2; D possibly corresponds to TRBD2 (6 bases). Germline CDR1 reads LNHDA; CDR2 reads SQIVND (reference sequence). The CDR3 contains 15 residues. With 3 bases removed from V and 6 bases from J, the gap between germline ends came to 14 bases. CDR3 sequence reads: CASSIGGSVPGELFF. The CDR3 DNA is TGTGCCAGTAGTATTGGAGGGAGCGTCCCCGGGGAGCTGTTTTTT.

The V call is TRBV19, the J call TRBJ2-3; a possible D gene is TRBD1 (5 bases). V was clipped by 6 bases and J by 5 bases, with 6 bases between them. The CDR3 is 11 residues long. Germline V gives CDR1 LNHDA, CDR2 SQIVND (reference sequence). CDR3 nucleotides: TGTGCCAGTAGCCAGGGAGATACGCAGTATTTT. This codes for CASSQGDTQYF.

The chain is built from TRBV19 and TRBJ1-2, with 11 bases that match TRBD1. The germline gives CDR1 LNHDA, CDR2 SQIVND (reference sequence). The V gene end was trimmed by 3 bases and the J gene end by 7 bases; junction bases not matched to a gene: 4. CDR3 size: 14 residues. CDR3 nucleotide sequence: TGTGCCAGTAGTATGGGACAGGGGGTTTTTGGCTACACCTTC. Encoded protein: CASSMGQGVFGYTF.

This clone has just one count. J is TRBJ1-1 and V is TRBV7-2; D gene unclear. This CDR3 region has 13 residues. V dropped 5 bases and J dropped 6 bases, with 13 bases sitting between them. The germline CDR1 and CDR2 sequences are SGHTA and FQGNSA. The CDR3 sequence is CASSPRVGSEAFF. CDR3 nucleotides: TGTGCCAGCAGCCCCCGAGTCGGGTCTGAAGCTTTCTTT.

The chain is built from TRBV15 and TRBJ2-5, with D possibly being TRBD1 (6 bases). V shed 5 bases and J shed 4 bases, with 11 bases lying between them. This CDR3 has 13 residues. Germline V CDR1 and CDR2: LNHNV, YYDKDF (reference sequence). This chain's CDR3 is CATSGLGGETQYF. As DNA, the CDR3 is TGTGCCACCAGCGGGCTAGGGGGAGAGACCCAGTACTTC. Together with reference TRBV15 and TRBJ2-5, the CDR3 gives the full variable domain: DAMVIQNPRYQVTQFGKPVTLSCSQTLNHNVMYWYQQKSSQAPKLLFHYYDKDFNNEADTPDNFQSRRPNTSFCFLDIRSPGLGDTAMYLCATSGLGGETQYFGPGTRLLVL.

This rearrangement joins TRBV5-5 to TRBJ1-1; D remains ambiguous. In germline, CDR1 is SGHKS, CDR2 YYEKEE (reference sequence). V gave up 7 bases and J gave up 8 bases, with 15 bases separating them. The length of the CDR3 is 12 residues. The CDR3 here is CASYRHFMEAFF. In DNA form, the CDR3 reads TGTGCCAGCTATCGACACTTTATGGAAGCTTTCTTT.

This chain uses TRBV14 with TRBJ2-6; D is unclear. The CDR3 totals 16 residues. V was clipped by 0 bases and J by 1 base, with 7 bases between them. CDR1 and CDR2 from the germline V gene are SGHDN and FVKESK. CDR3 sequence reads: CASSQDKLSGANVLTF. The CDR3 nucleotides are TGTGCCAGCAGCCAAGATAAACTGTCTGGGGCCAACGTCCTGACTTTC.

This clone was detected a few times. Relative to the germline gene, one junction end is altered; a read error may explain this. Other nucleotide sequences from this sample produce the same CDR3. The V and J genes are TRBV6-6 and TRBJ1-1; 9 positions agree with TRBD1. Germline V lookup: CDR1 MNHNY, CDR2 SVGAGI (reference sequence). This CDR3 spans 15 amino acids. The CDR3 loop is CASSQTGTGIFLAFF. CDR3 coding DNA: TGCGCCAGCAGTCAAACCGGGACAGGGATTTTTTTAGCTTTCTTT.

This chain joins TRBV7-9 and TRBJ1-6; tentatively, D is TRBD1 (5 bases). Germline assignment: CDR1 SEHNR and CDR2 FQNEAQ (reference sequence). This CDR3 spans 16 amino acids. The V end lost 5 bases, the J end lost 5 bases, and 16 bases lay between the germline ends. CDR3 sequence reads: CASSVFGGVHNSPLHF. The CDR3 DNA reads as TGTGCCAGCAGCGTTTTTGGGGGGGTCCATAATTCACCCCTCCACTTT.

The J gene is TRBJ2-2, the V gene TRBV2; a possible D gene is TRBD1 (5 bases). V dropped 8 bases and J dropped 6 bases, with 19 bases sitting between them. Germline CDR1 SNHLY, CDR2 FYNNEI. The CDR3 extends over 15 amino acids. The CDR3 sequence: CASGPQVRMAGELFF. The DNA of the CDR3 is TGTGCCAGCGGGCCACAGGTGCGGATGGCCGGGGAGCTGTTTTTT.

In its sample, this clone was seen once. This rearrangement joins TRBV6-5 to TRBJ2-5, with D possibly being TRBD1 (6 bases). The CDR3 spans 13 residues. The V end lost 6 bases, the J end lost 5 bases, and 13 bases lay between the germline ends. Germline CDR1 MNHEY, CDR2 SVGAGI. In DNA form, the CDR3 reads TGTGCCAGCAGGCGGACAGCGACGGAGACCCAGTACTTC. Its protein product is CASRRTATETQYF.

The chain recombines TRBV2 with TRBJ2-7, with 7 bases identical to TRBD1. The germline gives CDR1 SNHLY, CDR2 FYNNEI. V lost 7 bases to trimming and J lost 1 base; unmatched junction nucleotides: 7. This CDR3 has 14 amino acids. The CDR3, as DNA: TGTGCCAGCAAGGGGCAGGGGGTTTCCTACGAGCAGTACTTC. This sequence encodes CASKGQGVSYEQYF.

Here the CDR3 reads CASSPLTGGRGQPQHF. Here the CDR3 DNA reads TGTGCCAGCAGTCCCTTAACAGGGGGTCGCGGTCAGCCCCAGCATTTT. This sequence joins TRBV6-6 and TRBJ1-5; 8 positions match TRBD1. The V segment lost 5 bases and the J segment 6 bases; nucleotides outside the gene matches: 12. CDR1 MNHNY and CDR2 SVGAGI come from the germline V gene (reference sequence). This CDR3 is 16 amino acids long.

The rearrangement uses TRBV13 and TRBJ1-1; TRBD1 aligns across 7 bases. Germline trimming cut 5 bases from V and 1 base from J; bases unmatched to any gene: 7. CDR1 PRHDT and CDR2 FYEKMQ come from the germline V gene (reference sequence). The length of the CDR3 is 15 residues. The CDR3 region is CASSNRDSANTEAFF. The CDR3 DNA sequence: TGTGCCAGCAGCAACCGGGACAGCGCGAACACTGAAGCTTTCTTT.

This chain links TRBV2 with TRBJ1-1, with D uncertain. Germline assignment: CDR1 SNHLY and CDR2 FYNNEI. V gave up 7 bases and J gave up 5 bases, with 20 bases separating them. This CDR3 contains 15 residues. CDR3 in DNA: TGTGCCAGCAAGGAAAGCGGGCCTTTGGGAACTGAAGCTTTCTTT. Translation gives CASKESGPLGTEAFF.

The chain carries TRBV6-6 and TRBJ1-2, with TRBD1 identical over 8 bases. In germline, CDR1 is MNHNY, CDR2 SVGAGI (reference sequence). V lost 4 bases to trimming and J lost 8 bases; unmatched junction nucleotides: 9. The CDR3 has 14 amino acids. CDR3: CASSSRQGRDGYTF. Written as DNA, the CDR3 is TGTGCCAGCAGTTCAAGACAGGGGAGAGACGGCTACACCTTC.

The chain carries TRBV28 and TRBJ2-3, with D possibly TRBD2 on 5 matching bases. The V gene lost 1 base and the J gene lost 9 bases, with 8 bases spanning the gap. The CDR3 has 12 amino acids. Germline assignment: CDR1 MDHEN and CDR2 SYDVKM. The CDR3 bases are TGTGCCAGCAGTTTATCGGGGTCGACGCAGTATTTT. Amino acid sequence: CASSLSGSTQYF.

The chain joins TRBV5-1 to TRBJ2-5; D is unclear. CDR1 SGHRS and CDR2 YFSETQ come from the germline V gene. CDR3 length: 14 residues. V shed 1 base and J shed 0 bases, with 7 bases lying between them. The CDR3 region is CASSLLADQETQYF. In nucleotides, the CDR3 is TGCGCCAGCAGCTTGTTGGCAGACCAAGAGACCCAGTACTTC.

This clone has only a few counts. One end of the junction fails to match germline, which may point to a read error. The V gene is TRBV6-6, the J gene TRBJ1-1; D is undetermined. This CDR3 has 13 amino acids. Germline assignment: CDR1 MNHNY and CDR2 SVGAGI (reference sequence). CDR3 protein: CASSDSQNTEAFF. In DNA form, the CDR3 reads TGTGCCAGCAGTGACTCACAGAACACTGAAGCTTTCTTT.

The chain links TRBV7-3 to TRBJ1-5, with 8 bases that match TRBD1. V was clipped by 5 bases and J by 7 bases; unmatched bases: 7. The CDR3 sequence is 14 residues long. CDR1 and CDR2 (germline): SGHTA, FQGTGA. CDR3 sequence reads: CASSPGQGRQPQHF. CDR3 in DNA: TGTGCCAGCAGCCCCGGACAGGGCAGGCAGCCCCAGCATTTT.